Listed here are 23 T cell receptor beta chains from one sample, sequenced in a study of CD8 T cells in ankylosing spondylitis (dated by TCRdb to between 2016 and 2019). Library creation used 5' RACE. The reads were generated on an Illumina HiSeq 2500. TCRdb's own reprocessing of the public reads used fastp at Q25 and MiXCR and kept productive beta chains. When rows share a CDR3 protein, they turn into one entry using the most common DNA and genes. The sample data list about 110,000 distinct CDR3 sequences, and nearly 25% of these were observed just once. Over 9% of the sample is taken by the ten largest. Sequenced input: synovial fluid, either unsorted or a sorted T cell fraction (not recorded which). These TCRs come from a male donor with ankylosing spondylitis.

CDR3 residues: CSAREAGNSPLHF. The CDR3 DNA reads as TGCAGTGCTAGAGAGGCGGGGAATTCACCCCTCCACTTT. The V gene is TRBV20-1, the J gene TRBJ1-6, with D unclear. The CDR3 sequence is 13 residues long. The germline CDR1 and CDR2 sequences are DFQATT and SNEGSKA (reference sequence). The V end was cut by 0 bases, the J end by 7 bases, with 7 bases between.

The V gene is TRBV5-1, the J gene TRBJ1-1; D not resolved. The CDR3 is 15 amino acids. Germline V CDR1 and CDR2: SGHRS, YFSETQ. The germline V and J ends were trimmed by 3 bases and 4 bases, with 16 bases remaining between them. The CDR3 DNA is TGCGCCAGCAGCTCCCTGAAGGGTAGAGGCACTGAAGCTTTCTTT. Protein: CASSSLKGRGTEAFF.

This clonotype was observed a handful of times. The junction departs from the called germline gene at one end, perhaps through a read error. The CDR3 loop is CSVEDREGFLDF. The CDR3 bases are TGCAGCGTTGAAGATCGCGAGGGCTTCCTCGACTTC. The chain links TRBV29-1 to TRBJ2-4; possible D gene TRBD2, 5 bases. CDR1 is SQVTM and CDR2 is ANQGSEA in the germline V gene. CDR3 length: 12 amino acids.

In its sample, this clonotype was seen a few times. The chain has TRBV15 and TRBJ2-2; perhaps TRBD1 as D (6 bases). This CDR3 comprises 15 residues. The germline V gene has CDR1 LNHNV and CDR2 YYDKDF (reference sequence). Trimming removed 0 bases at V and 8 bases at J, with 13 bases between. CDR3 in amino acids: CATSRDRGSPGELFF. As DNA, the CDR3 is TGTGCCACCAGCAGAGATAGGGGGTCGCCTGGGGAGCTGTTTTTT.

This clonotype was seen repeatedly, ten times or more. The CDR3 region has the DNA TGCAGTGCGCCCGGACTAGCGGGAGGGGCAGATACGCAGTATTTT. This translates into CSAPGLAGGADTQYF. The chain recombines TRBV20-1 with TRBJ2-3, with 15 bases identical to TRBD2. The CDR3 contains 15 residues. Trimming removed 6 bases from V and 4 bases from J; junction bases left unmatched: 5. The germline V gene has CDR1 DFQATT and CDR2 SNEGSKA (reference sequence).

This clonotype was found once. The chain uses TRBV7-8 and TRBJ1-1; a possible D gene is TRBD1 (6 bases). This CDR3 has 15 amino acids. V was clipped by 5 bases and J by 3 bases, with 16 bases between them. Germline assignment: CDR1 SGHVS and CDR2 FQNEAQ. CDR3 DNA sequence: TGTGCCAGCAGCACAGGGCCGTCAGGGGACACTGAAGCTTTCTTT. It yields the protein CASSTGPSGDTEAFF.

The V gene is TRBV7-9, the J gene TRBJ2-2; D may be TRBD2 (6 bases). Per the germline V gene, CDR1 is SEHNR and CDR2 is FQNEAQ (reference sequence). The V end lost 6 bases, the J end lost 4 bases, and 12 bases lay between the germline ends. This CDR3 has 14 residues. The CDR3, as DNA: TGTGCCAGCAGGCGGGATACGAGCACCGGGGAGCTGTTTTTT. Its translation: CASRRDTSTGELFF.

The chain uses TRBV5-1 and TRBJ1-1, with D perhaps TRBD1 (6 bases). This CDR3 comprises 15 residues. V dropped 0 bases and J dropped 1 base, with 10 bases sitting between them. Germline-derived CDR1 and CDR2 are SGHRS and YFSETQ. The CDR3 spells CASSLGGGENTEAFF. The CDR3 region has the DNA TGCGCCAGCAGCTTGGGGGGGGGCGAGAACACTGAAGCTTTCTTT. The whole variable domain, remainder taken from reference TRBV5-1 and TRBJ1-1, is KAGVTQTPRYLIKTRGQQVTLSCSPISGHRSVSWYQQTPGQGLQFLFEYFSETQRNKGNFPGRFSGRQFSNSRSEMNVSTLELGDSALYLCASSLGGGENTEAFFGQGTRLTVV.

V and J are TRBV18 and TRBJ1-2; 7 nucleotides agree with TRBD1. This CDR3 comprises 16 residues. Germline trimming cut 2 bases from V and 1 base from J; bases unmatched to any gene: 7. In germline, CDR1 is KGHSH, CDR2 LQKENI. DNA for the CDR3: TGTGCCAGCTCACCAGCCAGGGGGGCGGATAACTATGGCTACACCTTC. Translation: CASSPARGADNYGYTF.

The chain joins TRBV5-1 to TRBJ2-1, with 7 bases aligning to TRBD1. The ends lost 4 bases at V and 5 bases at J; junction bases unmatched: 6. This CDR3 region has 14 residues. CDR1 is SGHRS and CDR2 is YFSETQ in the germline V gene. CDR3 amino acids: CASSIGDSNNEQFF. The CDR3 DNA reads as TGCGCCAGCAGCATCGGGGACAGCAACAATGAGCAGTTCTTC.

The genes are TRBV14 and TRBJ1-1; unclear D gene. There are 12 residues in the CDR3. Looked up from germline, CDR1 is SGHDN and CDR2 is FVKESK. V lost 1 base, J lost 8 bases, and 8 bases lay in between. This CDR3 is CASSQAGMEAFF. The CDR3 coding sequence is TGTGCCAGCAGCCAAGCGGGAATGGAAGCTTTCTTT.

This rearrangement joins TRBV24-1 to TRBJ2-5, with D perhaps being TRBD1 or TRBD2 (6 bases each). V lost 3 bases, J lost 5 bases, and 15 bases lay in between. This CDR3 is 15 amino acids long. The germline gives CDR1 KGHDR, CDR2 SFDVKD. CDR3 protein: CATSDTSIGGETQYF. The CDR3 nucleotides read TGTGCCACCAGTGATACCTCGATAGGGGGGGAGACCCAGTACTTC.

The chain has TRBV12-3 or TRBV12-4 and TRBJ1-5, with 10 nucleotides matching TRBD1. V dropped 7 bases and J dropped 5; count of bases not matched to a gene: 8. The CDR3 spans 15 residues. The CDR3 DNA follows: TGTGCCAGCACCATTTCGGGACAGGGGCATCAGCCCCAGCATTTT. Encoded protein: CASTISGQGHQPQHF.

Only one count was recorded for this clonotype. The chain couples TRBV20-1 to TRBJ1-2; D not resolved. Germline CDR1 is DFQATT and CDR2 is SNEGSKA (reference sequence). The CDR3 has 13 residues. V gave up 5 bases and J gave up 4 bases, with 14 bases separating them. CDR3 loop: CSAPRGGSYGYTF. Here the CDR3 DNA reads TGCAGTGCTCCCCGTGGTGGGTCCTATGGCTACACCTTC.

This clonotype has more than one count but fewer than ten. The rearrangement links TRBV15 to TRBJ2-2, with a possible D match to TRBD1 (6 bases). CDR1 and CDR2 from the germline V gene are LNHNV and YYDKDF (reference sequence). V was trimmed by 0 bases and J by 5 bases, leaving 10 bases between them. The CDR3 is 15 residues long. CDR3 bases: TGTGCCACCAGCAGAGACAGGGGAAGAACCGGGGAGCTGTTTTTT. This codes for CATSRDRGRTGELFF.

The sample holds a few counts of this clonotype. The chain uses TRBV25-1 and TRBJ2-3; possible D gene TRBD1, 6 bases. Germline CDR1 is MGHDK and CDR2 is SYGVNS. CDR3 length equals 15 residues. The V gene lost 6 bases and the J gene lost 0 bases, with 13 bases spanning the gap. CDR3 loop: CASSAGVVSTDTQYF. In nucleotides, the CDR3 is TGTGCCAGCAGCGCAGGGGTTGTGAGCACAGATACGCAGTATTTT.

This clonotype was found a few times. The chain links TRBV7-2 to TRBJ2-1; a weak D match, TRBD2 (6 bases). With 5 bases removed from V and 15 bases from J, the gap between germline ends came to 20 bases. The CDR3 length is 13 residues. CDR1 is SGHTA and CDR2 is FQGNSA in the germline V gene. CDR3 sequence (DNA): TGTGCCAGCAGCCCCCGGGACTCGAGGTTGTTGTTCTTC. It is translated as CASSPRDSRLLFF.

The V and J genes are TRBV5-6 and TRBJ2-1; 9 nucleotides agree with TRBD2. Germline trimming cut 0 bases from V and 1 base from J; bases unmatched to any gene: 2. CDR1 SGHDT and CDR2 YYEEEE come from the germline V gene. There are 16 residues in the CDR3. The CDR3 loop reads CASSLGLAVSYNEQFF. CDR3 coding DNA: TGTGCCAGCAGCTTGGGACTAGCGGTATCCTACAATGAGCAGTTCTTC.

This clonotype was counted at least ten times. V gene TRBV12-3 or TRBV12-4 combines with J gene TRBJ1-4, with TRBD1 as a possible D gene (5 bases). Trimming stripped 5 bases from V and 7 bases from J, with 11 bases between. This CDR3 has 13 residues. The CDR3 region has the DNA TGTGCCAGCAGTAGGGACGGAACTGAAAAACTGTTTTTT. It specifies CASSRDGTEKLFF.

The chain recombines TRBV11-3 with TRBJ2-3; the D is unclear. CDR1 is SGHNT, CDR2 YENEEA, per germline. V lost 11 bases, J lost 0 bases, and 12 bases lay in between. The CDR3 runs 13 residues. The DNA for the CDR3 is TGTGCCTGCACGACGCAGAGCACAGATACGCAGTATTTT. It codes for CACTTQSTDTQYF.

The V call is TRBV18, the J call TRBJ1-1, with D perhaps TRBD1 (5 bases). The germline gives CDR1 KGHSH, CDR2 LQKENI. This CDR3 has 15 residues. Trimming pared 6 bases from V and 4 bases from J, leaving 18 bases between. CDR3 protein: CASSTIGDQGTEAFF. The CDR3 DNA reads TGTGCCAGCTCCACGATCGGGGACCAGGGCACTGAAGCTTTCTTT.

This clonotype occurred a few times. The J gene is TRBJ2-3, the V gene TRBV6-4; D may correspond to TRBD1 or TRBD2 (5 bases each). V was trimmed by 3 bases and J by 11 bases, leaving 15 bases between them. Per germline, CDR1 MRHNA and CDR2 SNTAGT. The CDR3 runs to 13 residues. DNA of the CDR3: TGTGCCAGCAGTGAGGGGGATCCCCCCGTGCAGTATTTT. Its protein product is CASSEGDPPVQYF.

V and J are TRBV2 and TRBJ2-3; D not resolved. The CDR3 runs 13 residues. Germline CDR1 and CDR2: SNHLY and FYNNEI. With 6 bases removed from V and 6 bases from J, the gap between germline ends came to 13 bases. The CDR3 DNA reads TGTGCCAGCAGGACTGGATCCGGTGATACGCAGTATTTT. The encoded protein is CASRTGSGDTQYF.